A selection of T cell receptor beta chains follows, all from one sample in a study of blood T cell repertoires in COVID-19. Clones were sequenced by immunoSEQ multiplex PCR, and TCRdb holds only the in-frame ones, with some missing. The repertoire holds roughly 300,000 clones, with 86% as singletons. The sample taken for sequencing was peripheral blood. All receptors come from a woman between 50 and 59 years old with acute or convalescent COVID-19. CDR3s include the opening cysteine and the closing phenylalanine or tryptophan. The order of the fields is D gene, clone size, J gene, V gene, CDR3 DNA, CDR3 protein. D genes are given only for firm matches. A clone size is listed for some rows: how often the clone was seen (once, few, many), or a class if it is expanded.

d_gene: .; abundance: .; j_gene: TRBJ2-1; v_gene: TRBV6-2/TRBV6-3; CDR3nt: TGTGCCAGCAGTTATCGGGTGACCTCCTACAATGAGCAGTTCTTC; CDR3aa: CASSYRVTSYNEQFF
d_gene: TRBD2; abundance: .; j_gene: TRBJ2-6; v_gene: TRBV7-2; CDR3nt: TGTGCCAGCAAACGCCGCGGGGGCTCTGGGGCCAACGTCCTGACTTTC; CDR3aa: CASKRRGGSGANVLTF
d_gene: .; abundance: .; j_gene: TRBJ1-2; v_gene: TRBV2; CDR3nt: TGTGCCAGCAGTACCAGACTGGAAGGTGAATATGGCTACACCTTC; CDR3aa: CASSTRLEGEYGYTF
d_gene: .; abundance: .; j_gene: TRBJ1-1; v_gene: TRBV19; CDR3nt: TGTGCCAGTAGGCTCAGGCTCGGGAACACTGAAGCTTTCTTT; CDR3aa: CASRLRLGNTEAFF
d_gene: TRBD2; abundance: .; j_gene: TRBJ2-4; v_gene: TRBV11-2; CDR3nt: TGTGCCAGCAGCTCCTTAGCGGGTTTAAACATTCAGTACTTC; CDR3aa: CASSSLAGLNIQYF
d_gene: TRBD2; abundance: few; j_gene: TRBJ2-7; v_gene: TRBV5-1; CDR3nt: TGCGCCAGCAGCTCCTTCGCTAGCGGGAGTTACGAGCAGTACTTC; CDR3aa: CASSSFASGSYEQYF
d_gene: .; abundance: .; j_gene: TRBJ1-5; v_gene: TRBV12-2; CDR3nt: TGTGCAAGTCGCTTAGCGAGGGGGCAGCCCCAGCATTTT; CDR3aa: CASRLARGQPQHF
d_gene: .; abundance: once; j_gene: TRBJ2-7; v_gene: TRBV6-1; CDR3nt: TGTGCCAGCACTCGGGACTTGATCTACGAGCAGTACTTC; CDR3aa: CASTRDLIYEQYF
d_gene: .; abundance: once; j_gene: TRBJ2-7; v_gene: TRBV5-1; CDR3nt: TGCGCCAGCAGCCCCCCGGCCCCCACTACCGAGCAGTACTTC; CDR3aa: CASSPPAPTTEQYF
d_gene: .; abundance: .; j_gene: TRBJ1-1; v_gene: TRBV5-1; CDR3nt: TGCGCCAGCAGCCGTGAGGGCGCTGTCACTGAAGCTTTCTTT; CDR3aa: CASSREGAVTEAFF
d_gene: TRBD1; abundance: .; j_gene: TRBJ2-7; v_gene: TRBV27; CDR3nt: TGTGCCAGCGGAACGGGGACAGGGACTCCCTACGAGCAGTACTTC; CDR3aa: CASGTGTGTPYEQYF
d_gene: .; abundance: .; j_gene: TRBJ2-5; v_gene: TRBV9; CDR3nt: TGTGCCAGCAGCGAATTCTCAGGACTACAAGAGACCCAGTACTTC; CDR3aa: CASSEFSGLQETQYF
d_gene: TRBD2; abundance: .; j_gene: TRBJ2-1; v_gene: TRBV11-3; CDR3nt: TGTGCCAGCAGCTTAGATTTCACTAGCGGACCATACAATGAGCAGTTCTTC; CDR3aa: CASSLDFTSGPYNEQFF
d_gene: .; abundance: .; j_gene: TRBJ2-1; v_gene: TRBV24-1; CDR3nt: TGTGCCACCAGCAGGGTCGGCGGGGGCAATTACAATGAGCAGTTCTTC; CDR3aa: CATSRVGGGNYNEQFF
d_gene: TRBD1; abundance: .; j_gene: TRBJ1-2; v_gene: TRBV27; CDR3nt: TGTGCCAGCACCACAACAGGGGGCGGCACCTATGGCTACACCTTC; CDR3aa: CASTTTGGGTYGYTF
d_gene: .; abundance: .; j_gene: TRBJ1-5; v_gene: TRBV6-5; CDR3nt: TGTGCCAGCAGCCCCGAGAGGGGGAATCAGCCCCAGCATTTT; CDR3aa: CASSPERGNQPQHF
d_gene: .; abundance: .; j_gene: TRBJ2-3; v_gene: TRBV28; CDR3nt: TGTGCCAGCAGTTTGGTAAACTATCTGCCCACAGATACGCAGTATTTT; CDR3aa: CASSLVNYLPTDTQYF
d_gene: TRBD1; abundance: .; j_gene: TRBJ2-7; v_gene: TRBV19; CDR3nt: TGTGCCAGTAGTATTCTTTTTGGACAGGGCTACGAGCAGTACTTC; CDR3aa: CASSILFGQGYEQYF
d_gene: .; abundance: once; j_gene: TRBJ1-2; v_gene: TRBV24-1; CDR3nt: TGTGCCACCAGTGATCACACGAGTAAGACAGTTAACTATGGCTACACCTTC; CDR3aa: CATSDHTSKTVNYGYTF
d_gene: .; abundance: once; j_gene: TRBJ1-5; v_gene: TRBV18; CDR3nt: TGTGCCAGCTCACCGTACAGGGATCAGCCCCAGCATTTT; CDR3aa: CASSPYRDQPQHF
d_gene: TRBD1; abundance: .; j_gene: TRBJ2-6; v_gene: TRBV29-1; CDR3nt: TGCAGCGTTGAAGGTGCTGCGACAGGGACCTCCTCTGGGGCCAACGTCCTGACTTTC; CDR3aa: CSVEGAATGTSSGANVLTF
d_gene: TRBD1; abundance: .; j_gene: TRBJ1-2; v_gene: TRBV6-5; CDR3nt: TGTGCCAGCAGTTCGGCACGGACAGGGAGAGCGGATGGCTACACCTTC; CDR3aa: CASSSARTGRADGYTF
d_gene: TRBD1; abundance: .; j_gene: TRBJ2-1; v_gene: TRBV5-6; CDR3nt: TGTGCCAGCAGCAACACCGGGACAGCCTCCAATGAGCAGTTCTTC; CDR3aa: CASSNTGTASNEQFF
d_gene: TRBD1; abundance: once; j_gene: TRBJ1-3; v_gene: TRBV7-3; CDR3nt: TGTGCCAGCAGCCCGCAGGGACAGGGAGATGGAAACACCATATATTTT; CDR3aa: CASSPQGQGDGNTIYF
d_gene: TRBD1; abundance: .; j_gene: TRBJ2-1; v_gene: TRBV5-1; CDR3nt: TGCGCCAGCAGCTTGGGACAGGGTTCCACCTACAATGAGCAGTTCTTC; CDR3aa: CASSLGQGSTYNEQFF
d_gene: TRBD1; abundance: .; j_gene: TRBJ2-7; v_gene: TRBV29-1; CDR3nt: TGCAGCGTCGTAAAGACAGGGAGCTCCTACGAGCAGTACTTC; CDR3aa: CSVVKTGSSYEQYF
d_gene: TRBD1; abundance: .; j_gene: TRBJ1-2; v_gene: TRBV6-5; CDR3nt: TGTGCCAGCAGTTACTCGATTGGACAGGTTCGCTATGGCTACACCTTC; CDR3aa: CASSYSIGQVRYGYTF
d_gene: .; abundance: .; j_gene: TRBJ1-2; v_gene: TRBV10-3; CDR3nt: TGTGCCATCAGGCCCCAATCAGGGCTCCAAGCCTCCGATGGCTACACCTTC; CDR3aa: CAIRPQSGLQASDGYTF
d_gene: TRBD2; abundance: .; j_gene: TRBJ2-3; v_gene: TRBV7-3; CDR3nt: TGTGCCAGCAGCTTAACAGGCGGCGGGAGGGGCACAGATACGCAGTATTTT; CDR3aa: CASSLTGGGRGTDTQYF
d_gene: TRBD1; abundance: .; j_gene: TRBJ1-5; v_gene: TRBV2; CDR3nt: TGTGCCAGCAGCCCTGCAGCCCCAGGGGGCCGAAGTCAGCCCCAGCATTTT; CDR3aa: CASSPAAPGGRSQPQHF
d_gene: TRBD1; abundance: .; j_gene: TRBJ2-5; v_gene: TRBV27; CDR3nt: TGTGCCAGCAGAGATGGGACAGCAGCTCAAGAGACCCAGTACTTC; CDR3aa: CASRDGTAAQETQYF
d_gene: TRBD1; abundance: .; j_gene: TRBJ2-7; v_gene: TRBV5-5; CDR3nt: TGTGCCAGCAGCTTGGGGGTACGCGGACAGGGTTACGAGCAGTACTTC; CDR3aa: CASSLGVRGQGYEQYF
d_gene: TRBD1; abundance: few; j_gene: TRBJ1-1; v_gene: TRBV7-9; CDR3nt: TGTGCCAGCAGCTTAGCCCCTATGGACAGGATCACTGAAGCTTTCTTT; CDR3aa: CASSLAPMDRITEAFF
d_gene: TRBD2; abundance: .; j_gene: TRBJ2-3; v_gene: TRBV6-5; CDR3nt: TGTGCCAGCTCCGGGAGGGCAAACACAGATACGCAGTATTTT; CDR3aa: CASSGRANTDTQYF
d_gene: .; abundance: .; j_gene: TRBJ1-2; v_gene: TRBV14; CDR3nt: TGTGCCAGCAGCCCCAACAGGAACTATGGCTACACCTTC; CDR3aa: CASSPNRNYGYTF
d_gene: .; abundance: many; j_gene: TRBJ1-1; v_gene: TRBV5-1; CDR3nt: TGCGCCAGCAGCTTGGAAGCTAGCAGGGAAGCTTTCTTT; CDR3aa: CASSLEASREAFF
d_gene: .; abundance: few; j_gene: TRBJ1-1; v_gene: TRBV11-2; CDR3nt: TGTGCCAGCAGCTTGGAAGGGGTATACACTGAAGCTTTCTTT; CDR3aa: CASSLEGVYTEAFF
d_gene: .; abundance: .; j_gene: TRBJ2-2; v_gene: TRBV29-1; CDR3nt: TGCAGCGTCCGAGGACTGAACACCGGGGAGCTGTTTTTT; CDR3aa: CSVRGLNTGELFF
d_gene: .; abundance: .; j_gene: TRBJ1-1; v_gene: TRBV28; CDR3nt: TGTGCCAGCAGTTATAACAGGTACACTGAAGCTTTCTTT; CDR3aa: CASSYNRYTEAFF